The 22 T cell receptor beta chains below all came from one sample that was sequenced in a study of naive and memory T cell subsets (dated by TCRdb to about 2017). The library was generated by UMI-ligation and nested PCR. The run used an Illumina MiSeq. To cover both TRBC1 and TRBC2, the beta constant-region primer consisted of an equimolar mix of two oligonucleotides. TCRdb itself trimmed the public reads at Q25 with fastp, ran MiXCR and retained productive beta chains. A single entry per CDR3 protein holds the most common genes and DNA from its merged rows. Recorded for this sample are 140,000 to 150,000 distinct CDR3 sequences; approximately 17% of them occurred a single time. Roughly 0.14% of the sample is taken by the ten largest. Sequencing was performed on naive CD4+ T cells from blood. The cell subset or site label corresponds to: naive T cells, CD45RA high CD27+. Source of these receptors: a human donor in good health.

As DNA, the CDR3 is TGTGCCAGCAGTTCGATTACAGCGGGAGGGACCAGCTCCTACAATGAGCAGTTCTTC. As protein: CASSSITAGGTSSYNEQFF. The chain has TRBV28 and TRBJ2-1, with 10 bases fitting TRBD2. Germline V CDR1 and CDR2: MDHEN, SYDVKM. The CDR3 extends over 19 amino acids. J was trimmed by 0 bases and V by 4 bases; bases with no gene match: 12.

In this sample, this clonotype turned up a few times. This chain links TRBV5-1 with TRBJ2-3; TRBD2 agrees at 14 bases. V lost 4 bases, J lost 4 bases, and 14 bases stayed unmatched. The CDR3 is 19 amino acids. Germline loops: CDR1 SGHRS, CDR2 YFSETQ. The CDR3 coding sequence is TGCGCCAGCAGCCAACGCCCGGGACTAGCGGGAGAGAGGGCAGATACGCAGTATTTT. As protein: CASSQRPGLAGERADTQYF.

This clonotype has a handful of counts. V gene TRBV20-1 combines with J gene TRBJ1-5, with D unresolved. Germline CDR1 is DFQATT and CDR2 is SNEGSKA (reference sequence). The CDR3 consists of 15 residues. V lost 4 bases and J lost 6, with 19 bases in between. The CDR3 bases are TGCAGTGCTAAAAGTGCGGCTGTGGACGGTCAGCCCCAGCATTTT. Residues: CSAKSAAVDGQPQHF.

This chain links TRBV3-1 with TRBJ2-7; possibly TRBD1 for D (5 bases). V dropped 0 bases and J dropped 6 bases, with 12 bases sitting between them. Germline CDR1 LGHDT, CDR2 YNNKEL (reference sequence). CDR3 size: 14 residues. CDR3 sequence: CASSQDSRQGEQYF. CDR3 nucleotide sequence: TGTGCCAGCAGCCAAGATAGTCGGCAGGGCGAGCAGTACTTC.

This clonotype appeared a few times. The rearrangement uses TRBV3-1 and TRBJ1-2; 7 positions agree with TRBD1. This CDR3 is built from 14 residues. Germline CDR1 reads LGHDT; CDR2 reads YNNKEL (reference sequence). The V gene end was trimmed by 5 bases and the J gene end by 4 bases; junction bases not matched to a gene: 7. The CDR3 loop reads CASSGTVGTYGYTF. In DNA, the CDR3 is TGTGCCAGCAGCGGGACAGTTGGTACCTATGGCTACACCTTC.

The chain is built from TRBV29-1 and TRBJ2-7; 9 bases line up with TRBD1. Trimming removed 5 bases from V and 3 bases from J; junction bases left unmatched: 5. The CDR3 consists of 13 residues. Germline V gives CDR1 SQVTM, CDR2 ANQGSEA. The CDR3 DNA sequence: TGCAGCGTTTCCGGACAGGGGCTCTACGAGCAGTACTTC. It specifies CSVSGQGLYEQYF.

This clonotype has a handful of counts. The rearrangement joins TRBV20-1 to TRBJ2-2; 8 bases agree with TRBD2. The V gene's germline CDR1 is DFQATT and CDR2 SNEGSKA (reference sequence). Trimming took 2 bases from V and 3 from J; bases not matched to a gene: 2. This CDR3 region has 14 residues. The CDR3 reads CSARRGLDTGELFF. The DNA for the CDR3 is TGCAGTGCTAGACGGGGACTAGACACCGGGGAGCTGTTTTTT.

This clonotype was counted a few times. V gene TRBV14 combines with J gene TRBJ2-7, with 7 bases that match TRBD2. The CDR3 covers 16 residues. Germline V CDR1 and CDR2: SGHDN, FVKESK. Trimming removed 1 base from V and 0 bases from J; junction bases left unmatched: 6. This CDR3 is CASSQVSSGISYEQYF. CDR3 coding DNA: TGTGCCAGCAGCCAAGTCTCTAGCGGAATCTCCTACGAGCAGTACTTC.

This chain uses TRBV29-1 with TRBJ2-2; 10 bases map to TRBD2. CDR1 and CDR2 from the germline V gene are SQVTM and ANQGSEA. J gave up 6 bases and V 4 bases, and 8 bases lay outside the gene matches. This CDR3 is 15 amino acids long. Here the CDR3 DNA reads TGCAGCGTTGTTTCTAGCGGGAGAAGTGCCGGGGAGCTGTTTTTT. It yields the protein CSVVSSGRSAGELFF.

The sample holds a few counts of this clonotype. J is TRBJ1-1 and V is TRBV2; no definite D call. Trimming took 8 bases from V and 0 from J, leaving 7 bases between them. CDR3 length: 12 residues. The germline gives CDR1 SNHLY, CDR2 FYNNEI. Written as DNA, the CDR3 is TGTGCCAGCGGTCCAATGAACACTGAAGCTTTCTTT. Translation: CASGPMNTEAFF.

This clonotype has just a few counts. This chain links TRBV3-1 with TRBJ1-1; D is ambiguous. Germline V gene data show CDR1 as LGHDT and CDR2 as YNNKEL (reference sequence). This CDR3 comprises 13 residues. Trimming removed 2 bases from V and 1 base from J, with 5 bases in between. The CDR3 loop is CASSQLTNTEAFF. In DNA, the CDR3 is TGTGCCAGCAGCCAATTGACGAACACTGAAGCTTTCTTT. Combining the CDR3 with reference TRBV3-1 and TRBJ1-1 gives the whole variable domain DTAVSQTPKYLVTQMGNDKSIKCEQNLGHDTMYWYKQDSKKFLKIMFSYNNKELIINETVPNRFSPKSPDKAHLNLHINSLELGDSAVYFCASSQLTNTEAFFGQGTRLTVV.

This clonotype appeared a few times. The V call is TRBV5-4, the J call TRBJ2-3; TRBD1 aligns across 7 bases. The CDR3 covers 15 residues. The germline CDR1 and CDR2 sequences are SGHNT and YYREEE (reference sequence). The ends lost 4 bases at V and 0 bases at J; junction bases unmatched: 5. CDR3 protein: CASSIGTVSTDTQYF. CDR3 DNA: TGTGCCAGCAGCATTGGGACAGTTAGCACAGATACGCAGTATTTT.

This clonotype was counted only a few times. The V call is TRBV7-2, the J call TRBJ2-7, with D tentatively TRBD2 (5 bases). V lost 1 base, J lost 2 bases, and 12 bases lay in between. The germline V gene has CDR1 SGHTA and CDR2 FQGNSA. The CDR3 contains 15 residues. The CDR3 DNA is TGTGCCAGCAGCTTAGGGCTAGCCACCACCTACGAGCAGTACTTC. Translating gives CASSLGLATTYEQYF.

This clonotype was counted between two and nine times. This chain uses TRBV2 with TRBJ2-7; no definite D call. V was cut by 6 bases and J by 0 bases, with 6 bases left in between. Germline CDR1 and CDR2: SNHLY and FYNNEI. This CDR3 has 12 residues. The CDR3: CASRGGSYEQYF. CDR3 bases: TGTGCCAGCAGGGGCGGCTCCTACGAGCAGTACTTC.

This chain joins TRBV7-7 and TRBJ2-7; no clear D. V was clipped by 0 bases and J by 12 bases, with 9 bases between them. Germline CDR1 SSHAT, CDR2 FNYEAQ (reference sequence). CDR3 size: 11 residues. This CDR3 reads CASSLAFSRYF. The CDR3 DNA reads as TGTGCCAGCAGCTTAGCCTTTTCGAGGTACTTC.

V gene TRBV7-2 combines with J gene TRBJ2-3; D is uncertain. The CDR3 extends over 15 amino acids. Germline V gene lookup returns CDR1 SGHTA and CDR2 FQGNSA. The V and J ends lost 5 bases and 3 bases respectively, with 15 bases between them. The CDR3, as DNA: TGTGCCAGCAGCCAAGGGTCAAGGAGTACAGATACGCAGTATTTT. This gives the protein CASSQGSRSTDTQYF.

The chain is built from TRBV7-9 and TRBJ2-7, with D possibly TRBD2 on 6 matching bases. Germline V CDR1 and CDR2: SEHNR, FQNEAQ (reference sequence). Trimming removed 2 bases at V and 4 bases at J, with 15 bases between. This CDR3 is 15 amino acids long. CDR3 DNA sequence: TGTGCCAGCAGCTTATGGGGTACGGAGGGGTACGAGCAGTACTTC. It encodes CASSLWGTEGYEQYF.

This clonotype occurred many times. The chain joins TRBV6-5 to TRBJ2-2, with 11 bases that match TRBD2. The CDR3 has 17 amino acids. CDR1 is MNHEY, CDR2 SVGAGI, per germline. After removal of 2 bases from V and 5 bases from J, the junction contained 7 bases not matched to a gene. The CDR3 region is CASSYGTSGRLTGELFF. The CDR3 region has the DNA TGTGCCAGCAGTTACGGCACTAGCGGGAGATTAACCGGGGAGCTGTTTTTT.

This clonotype appeared many times. This sequence joins TRBV7-2 and TRBJ2-3; D might be TRBD2 (5 bases). Between the trimmed V and J ends, which lost 5 bases and 2 bases, there was a span of 14 bases. Per germline, CDR1 SGHTA and CDR2 FQGNSA. The CDR3 consists of 15 residues. CDR3 coding DNA: TGTGCCAGCAGCCGGGCAGCGGCCATCACAGATACGCAGTATTTT. The encoded protein is CASSRAAAITDTQYF.

This clonotype was counted a few times. The CDR3 DNA follows: TGTGCCAGCTTGGGGACAGGGGGGGCCTACGAGCAGTACTTC. Amino acids: CASLGTGGAYEQYF. The rearrangement uses TRBV18 and TRBJ2-7, with 11 bases lining up with TRBD1. CDR1 is KGHSH, CDR2 LQKENI, per germline. V was pared by 7 bases and J by 2 bases, with 4 bases of the junction left unmatched. The CDR3 totals 14 residues.

This clonotype turned up a few times. The V call is TRBV27, the J call TRBJ2-2; no clear D. V was cut by 2 bases and J by 5 bases, with 6 bases left in between. Germline V CDR1 and CDR2: MNHEY, SMNVEV (reference sequence). This CDR3 is 13 amino acids long. The CDR3 DNA reads TGTGCCAGCAGTTTACTAGTGACCGGGGAGCTGTTTTTT. Amino acids: CASSLLVTGELFF.

This clonotype was recorded a few times. The chain combines TRBV28 with TRBJ2-1, with D unclear. Trimming removed 4 bases from V and 10 bases from J, with 8 bases in between. Germline V lookup: CDR1 MDHEN, CDR2 SYDVKM. This CDR3 is 11 amino acids long. DNA of the CDR3: TGTGCCAGCAGTTCACGGGTGGAGCAGTTCTTC. Encoded protein: CASSSRVEQFF.